This T cell receptor beta chain was identified in a study of T-cell memory formation after mild COVID-19. The overall study: TCR clusters were mostly donor specific.

Germline loops: CDR1 LGHNA, CDR2 YNFKEQ. The CDR3 length is 14 residues. V dropped 0 bases and J dropped 5; count of bases not matched to a gene: 1. TCRdb used MiXCR to reprocess the 5' RACE reads, holding one entry per CDR3 protein. The table lists 400,000 to 550,000 distinct CDR3 sequences, 25% of them singletons. The receptor comes from an adult woman who had mild COVID-19 (a few samples of this study predate the infection). Cell type and time point are not known. V is TRBV4-2 and J is TRBJ2-5, with 9 bases lining up with TRBD1. The sequenced sample consisted of PBMCs or a T cell subset sorted from them (not recorded which). In DNA, the CDR3 is TGTGCCAGCAGCCAAGAGGGGACAGGGGAGACCCAGTACTTC. It is translated as CASSQEGTGETQYF.